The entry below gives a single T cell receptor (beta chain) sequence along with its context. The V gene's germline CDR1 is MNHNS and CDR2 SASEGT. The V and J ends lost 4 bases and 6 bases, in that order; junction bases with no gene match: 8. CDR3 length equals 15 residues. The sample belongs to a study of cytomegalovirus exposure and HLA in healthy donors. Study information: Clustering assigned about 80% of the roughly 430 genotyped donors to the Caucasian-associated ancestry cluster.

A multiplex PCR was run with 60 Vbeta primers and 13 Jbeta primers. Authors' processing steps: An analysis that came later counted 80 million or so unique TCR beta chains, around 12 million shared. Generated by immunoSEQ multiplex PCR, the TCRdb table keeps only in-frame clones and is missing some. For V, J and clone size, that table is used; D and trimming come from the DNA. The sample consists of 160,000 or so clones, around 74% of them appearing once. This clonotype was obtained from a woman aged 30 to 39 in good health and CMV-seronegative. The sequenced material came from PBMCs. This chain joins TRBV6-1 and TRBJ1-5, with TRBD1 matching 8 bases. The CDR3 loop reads CASSADGQGVQPQHF. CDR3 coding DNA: TGTGCCAGCAGTGCCGACGGACAGGGTGTTCAGCCCCAGCATTTT.